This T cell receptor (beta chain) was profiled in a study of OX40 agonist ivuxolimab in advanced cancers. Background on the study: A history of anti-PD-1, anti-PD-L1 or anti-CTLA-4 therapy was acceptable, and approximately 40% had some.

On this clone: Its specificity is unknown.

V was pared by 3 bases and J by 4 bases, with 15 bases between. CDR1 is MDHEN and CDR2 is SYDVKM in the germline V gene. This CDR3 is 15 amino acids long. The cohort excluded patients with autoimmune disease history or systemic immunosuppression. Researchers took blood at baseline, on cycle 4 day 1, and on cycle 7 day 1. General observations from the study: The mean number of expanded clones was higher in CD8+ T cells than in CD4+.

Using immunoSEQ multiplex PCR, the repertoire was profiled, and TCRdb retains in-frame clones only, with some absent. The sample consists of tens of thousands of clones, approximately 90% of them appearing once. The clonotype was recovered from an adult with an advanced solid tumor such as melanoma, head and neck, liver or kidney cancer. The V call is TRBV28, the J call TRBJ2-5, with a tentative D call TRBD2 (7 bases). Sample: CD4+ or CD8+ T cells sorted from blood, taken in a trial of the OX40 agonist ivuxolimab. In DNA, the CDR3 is TGTGCCAGCAGTTTGGTCGGGGGGCGCTCAGAGACCCAGTACTTC. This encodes CASSLVGGRSETQYF.